These 20 T cell receptor beta chains originate from one sample sequenced in a study of monozygotic twins with inflammatory bowel disease. For each CDR3 protein, TCRdb gives one entry from its re-call of the 5' RACE reads, without DNA. The sample data list tens of thousands of distinct CDR3 sequences. Sequenced: blood. All receptors come from a human donor with ulcerative colitis or Crohn's disease, or a healthy co-twin of an affected twin (not recorded which).

The CDR3 loop reads CASSQVPEASHEQYF. The chain has TRBV4-3 and TRBJ2-7; the D call of TRBD2 rests on TCRdb alone, since no DNA is present to check it. Per germline, CDR1 LGHNA and CDR2 YSLEER. CDR3 length: 15 residues.

The CDR3 sequence is CASGGQGHEKLFF. The gene calls are TRBV9 and TRBJ1-4; with no DNA, the TCRdb D assignment of TRBD1 cannot be verified. CDR1 SGDLS and CDR2 YYNGEE come from the germline V gene. The CDR3 is 13 amino acids.

The chain recombines TRBV5-1 with TRBJ2-5; TCRdb gives TRBD1 as the D gene, but with no DNA this cannot be confirmed. CDR3 size: 13 residues. Germline CDR1 is SGHRS and CDR2 is YFSETQ. CDR3: CASSLFLSETQYF.

V is TRBV9 and J is TRBJ1-3. Looked up from germline, CDR1 is SGDLS and CDR2 is YYNGEE. The CDR3 totals 15 residues. Here the CDR3 reads CASSVDSISGNTIYF.

J is TRBJ2-7 and V is TRBV23-1; absent DNA, TCRdb's TRBD1 call cannot be checked. TRBV23-1 is an ORF; its function is uncertain. This CDR3 comprises 18 residues. The CDR3 loop reads CASSQPGQGSDYFYEQYF.

The rearrangement uses TRBV20-1 and TRBJ2-7. The CDR3 sequence is 15 residues long. Per germline, CDR1 DFQATT and CDR2 SNEGSKA (reference sequence). The CDR3 is CSARDPTAEAYEQYF.

This clonotype ranks as medium-sized in terms of frequency. V gene TRBV28 combines with J gene TRBJ2-5; with no DNA, the TCRdb D assignment of TRBD2 cannot be verified. CDR1 MDHEN and CDR2 SYDVKM come from the germline V gene. This CDR3 is 14 amino acids long. This CDR3 is CASSTGGLQETQYF.

The V call is TRBV12-3 or TRBV12-4, the J call TRBJ1-6. This CDR3 contains 12 residues. CDR3 sequence reads: CASSLQGLPLHF.

The chain couples TRBV3-1 to TRBJ2-3; TCRdb's D call of TRBD2 is untestable without DNA. This CDR3 region has 15 residues. CDR1 LGHDT and CDR2 YNNKEL come from the germline V gene (reference sequence). The CDR3: CASSLSGSATDTQYF.

The chain is built from TRBV5-1 and TRBJ1-4. In germline, CDR1 is SGHRS, CDR2 YFSETQ. The CDR3 spans 16 residues. The CDR3 loop reads CASSSAFDGTNEKLFF.

The chain uses TRBV5-6 and TRBJ2-1; the TRBD1 assignment by TCRdb is unverifiable without DNA. The germline V gene encodes CDR1 SGHDT and CDR2 YYEEEE. This CDR3 is 15 amino acids long. The CDR3 region is CASSLRLDSYNEQFF.

The chain has TRBV5-1 and TRBJ2-1; with no DNA, the TCRdb D assignment of TRBD1 cannot be verified. The CDR3 is 14 amino acids. Germline V gene lookup returns CDR1 SGHRS and CDR2 YFSETQ. The CDR3 sequence: CASSFGTDYNEQFF.

The gene calls are TRBV7-9 and TRBJ1-6; the TCRdb call, TRBD1, lacks DNA for checking. The CDR3 extends over 16 amino acids. Germline V gene lookup returns CDR1 SEHNR and CDR2 FQNEAQ (reference sequence). The CDR3 sequence is CASSHGAGTGSSPLHF.

The rearrangement links TRBV7-2 to TRBJ2-1; the D gene TCRdb calls, TRBD1, cannot be checked with no DNA. Germline CDR1 and CDR2: SGHTA and FQGNSA. There are 16 residues in the CDR3. The CDR3 sequence: CASSSRGGGTYNEQFF.

The chain carries TRBV30 and TRBJ1-2. Germline values: CDR1 GTSNPN, CDR2 SVGIG (reference sequence). This CDR3 contains 12 residues. The CDR3 protein is CAWSPEGGGYTF. The complete variable domain, with remaining parts taken from reference TRBV30 and TRBJ1-2, reads SQTIHQWPATLVQPVGSPLSLECTVEGTSNPNLYWYRQAAGRGLQLLFYSVGIGQISSEVPQNLSASRPQDRQFILSSKKLLLSDSGFYLCAWSPEGGGYTFGSGTRLTVV.

The CDR3 region is CASSLRGYQETQYF. The genes are TRBV12-3 or TRBV12-4 and TRBJ2-5. The length of the CDR3 is 14 residues.

The chain uses TRBV10-1 and TRBJ2-2; the D gene TCRdb calls, TRBD1, cannot be checked with no DNA. The length of the CDR3 is 16 residues. In germline, CDR1 is WNHNN, CDR2 SYGVQD (reference sequence). The CDR3 region is CASSPGQGEPTGELFF.

The chain joins TRBV20-1 to TRBJ2-4. CDR3 size: 17 residues. CDR1 and CDR2 from the germline V gene are DFQATT and SNEGSKA (reference sequence). The CDR3 loop reads CSARGGLQDLAKNIQYF.

The V call is TRBV5-6, the J call TRBJ1-3. Germline loops: CDR1 SGHDT, CDR2 YYEEEE. The CDR3 covers 15 residues. CDR3 protein: CASSLMILSGNTIYF.

V gene TRBV18 combines with J gene TRBJ2-6. The CDR3 totals 15 residues. Germline CDR1 KGHSH, CDR2 LQKENI. The CDR3 here is CASSPGGSGANVLTF.